The 29 T cell receptor beta chains listed next were all sequenced from one sample in a study of CD8+ T cells in alopecia areata. Investigators isolated RNA and reverse transcribed it into cDNA to act as the sequencing template. Repertoires were generated with immunoSEQ multiplex PCR, while TCRdb's copy carries only in-frame clones and drops some. Recorded here are approximately 280,000 clones, with no singletons, and the ten leading clones hold more than 1%. The study sorted pooled cutaneous lymph node cells by CD4, CD8alpha, NKG2D, NKG2ACE and other markers. The sequenced material came from CD4+ T cells sorted from a lymph node. All receptors come from a C3H/HeJ mouse with alopecia areata. Strain haplotype (MHC): H2-k.

This clone was counted only a few times. Gene and germline names: mouse. The read halts 4 residues ahead of the CDR3 end, with the missing end drawn from the germline J gene. The genes are TRBV5 and TRBJ2-2; D is unclear. The CDR3 runs to 14 residues. The germline V gene has CDR1 LGHNA and CDR2 YNLKQL (reference sequence). V gave up 0 bases and J gave up 2 bases, with 4 bases separating them. The DNA read from the CDR3 is TGTGCCAGCAGCCAAGAGAGGAACACCGGG. Amino acid sequence: CASSQERNTG. The whole CDR3 is CASSQERNTGQLYF.

This clone was observed a handful of times. Mouse gene names apply. The CDR3 goes on 4 residues after the read ends, and that part is filled in from the germline J gene. V and J are TRBV13-1 and TRBJ2-1, with D possibly TRBD1 on 8 matching bases. Trimming pared 4 bases from V and 3 bases from J, leaving 14 bases between. This CDR3 has 15 residues. CDR1 and CDR2 (germline): NSHNY, SYGAGN. The CDR3: CASSNRGASYAEQFF. The sequenced CDR3 bases are TGTGCCAGCAGTAACAGGGGGGCCTCCTATGCT.

About this clone itself: Gene names are mouse gene names. The CDR3 is cut off 4 residues early in the read; its end comes from the germline J gene. This sample includes further DNA sequences coding for the same CDR3. The J gene is TRBJ1-1, the V gene TRBV19; 10 nucleotides align to TRBD1. Looked up from germline, CDR1 is FNHDT and CDR2 is SITEND (reference sequence). The CDR3 has 15 residues. The trim removed 4 bases at V and 0 bases at J, leaving 3 bases unmatched. CDR3 region: CASSRTGGANTEVFF. CDR3 DNA (partial): TGTGCCAGCAGTCGGACAGGGGGTGCAAACACA.

Only a few counts were recorded for this clone. The germline and genes are mouse ones. The part of the CDR3 DNA that was read is TGTGCCAGCAGACTTGCCCCTCCGGGACAGGGGAACACCGGG. This translates into CASRLAPPGQGNTG. The full-length CDR3 reads as CASRLAPPGQGNTGQLYF. The chain recombines TRBV14 with TRBJ2-2, with 10 nucleotides matching TRBD1. Read data end 4 residues before the CDR3 end; the end is taken from the germline J gene. Germline CDR1 is SGHDT and CDR2 is FRDEAV. This CDR3 has 18 residues. The ends lost 5 bases at V and 2 bases at J; junction bases unmatched: 12. The whole variable domain, filled in from reference TRBV14 and TRBJ2-2, reads EAGVTQSPRYAVLQEGQAVSFWCDPISGHDTLYWYQQPRDQGPQLLVYFRDEAVIDNSQLPSDRFSAVRPKGTNSTLKIQSAKQGDTATYLCASRLAPPGQGNTGQLYFGEGSKLTVL.

This clone was counted only a few times. The germline and genes are mouse ones. The read ends 4 residues shy of where the CDR3 ends; the end is completed using the germline J gene. The rearrangement uses TRBV12-1 and TRBJ1-2; the D gene is possibly TRBD1 (6 bases). Trimming took 4 bases from V and 4 from J, leaving 15 bases between them. The CDR3 is made up of 14 amino acids. CDR1 and CDR2 (germline): SGHSN, HYEKVE. The CDR3: CASSAGGAGSDYTF. The part of the CDR3 DNA that was read is TGTGCCAGCTCCGCGGGGGGCGCTGGCTCC.

Only a few counts were recorded for this clone. Just one base apart from a much larger clone, this may be a read error. Gene names denote mouse genes. The CDR3 extends 4 residues past the end of the read, so its final part is completed from the germline J gene. This chain uses TRBV13-3 with TRBJ2-5; TRBD1 is a possible D gene (6 bases). V was shortened by 3 bases and J by 3 bases, with 8 bases between the two germline ends. CDR1 NNHDY and CDR2 SYVADS come from the germline V gene. This CDR3 region has 13 residues. CDR3 region: CASSGTEQDTQYF. The CDR3 DNA, read in part, is TGTGCCAGCAGTGGGACAGAACAAGAC.

Worth noting for this clone: Genes and germline come from the mouse. The read terminates 4 residues ahead of where the CDR3 ends, so the germline J gene completes it. Other DNA sequences within the sample encode an identical CDR3. The chain links TRBV5 to TRBJ1-1; 7 bases match TRBD1. Per germline, CDR1 LGHNA and CDR2 YNLKQL (reference sequence). The CDR3 runs to 14 residues. Trimming removed 4 bases from V and 4 bases from J; junction bases left unmatched: 6. The CDR3: CASSPTGAGTEVFF. The CDR3 DNA, read in part, is TGTGCCAGCAGCCCCACAGGGGCGGGCACA.

This clone was seen only a few times. Genes and germline are mouse. The CDR3 end lies 4 residues beyond the end of the read and is filled in from the germline J gene. The rearrangement joins TRBV19 to TRBJ2-7; 12 bases match TRBD1. The CDR3 is 14 amino acids. CDR1 and CDR2 (germline): FNHDT, SITEND (reference sequence). CDR3 bases read: TGTGCCAGCATCGGGACAGGGGGCGCGGAT. This gives the protein CASIGTGGAD. The entire CDR3 protein is CASIGTGGADEQYF.

With regard to this clone: Mouse gene names and germline throughout. Read coverage stops 4 residues before the CDR3 terminus; the germline J gene supplies the remainder. This chain uses TRBV13-1 with TRBJ1-1; D is possibly TRBD1 (6 bases). This CDR3 is 14 amino acids long. The germline V gene has CDR1 NSHNY and CDR2 SYGAGN. Here the CDR3 reads CASSDATGGAEVFF. CDR3 DNA (partial): TGTGCCAGCAGTGATGCGACAGGAGGGGCA.

As regards this clone: Genes here carry mouse names. The read comes to an end 4 residues before the CDR3 does, leaving the germline J gene to fill in the end. The same CDR3 is also encoded by other DNA sequences in this sample. The rearrangement links TRBV19 to TRBJ1-2; 8 bases fit TRBD1. V lost 4 bases to trimming and J lost 1 base; unmatched junction nucleotides: 3. Germline assignment: CDR1 FNHDT and CDR2 SITEND (reference sequence). This CDR3 is built from 14 residues. Partial CDR3 DNA: TGTGCCAGCAGTCGACAGGGGAGAAACTCC. Amino acids: CASSRQGRNS. The entire CDR3 protein reads CASSRQGRNSDYTF.

As concerns this clone: Gene labels here are mouse ones. The read ends 4 residues shy of where the CDR3 ends; the end is completed using the germline J gene. The chain employs TRBV5 and TRBJ2-7, with TRBD2 as a possible D gene (6 bases). Germline V gives CDR1 LGHNA, CDR2 YNLKQL (reference sequence). The CDR3 loop spans 15 amino acids. CDR3 sequence: CASSQDPGDFYEQYF. The DNA read from the CDR3 is TGTGCCAGCAGCCAAGATCCTGGGGACTTTTAT.

This clone was found a few times. Mouse names are used for the genes. The read ends 4 residues early relative to the CDR3; the germline J gene fills the gap. V usage is TRBV19 and J usage is TRBJ2-2; D call uncertain. Germline V gene sequence: CDR1 FNHDT, CDR2 SITEND (reference sequence). The ends were cut back, 8 bases at V and 3 bases at J, with 8 bases in the middle. This CDR3 is 12 amino acids long. CDR3 loop: CASCSYTGQLYF. The DNA read from the CDR3 is TGTGCCAGTTGTTCTTACACCGGG.

This clone was found a few times. Just one base apart from a much larger clone, this may be a read error. Gene names denote mouse genes. Sequencing ends 4 residues short of the CDR3 end; the germline J gene provides the rest. This CDR3 is also generated by other DNA sequences in the sample. The V call is TRBV5, the J call TRBJ1-2; 8 bases match TRBD1. The CDR3 runs 15 residues. Germline CDR1 is LGHNA and CDR2 is YNLKQL (reference sequence). V trimming: 0 bases; J trimming: 2 bases; junction bases outside the gene matches: 2. The sequenced CDR3 bases are TGTGCCAGCAGCCAAGAGACAGGGGCCAACTCC. Its protein is CASSQETGANS. The CDR3 reads in full as CASSQETGANSDYTF.

Remarks on this clone: Gene names are mouse gene names. From the germline J gene comes the end of the CDR3, since the read stops 4 residues before it. The V and J genes are TRBV5 and TRBJ1-2, with 7 bases identical to TRBD1. CDR3 length equals 14 residues. V shed 2 bases, J shed 3 bases, and the junction held 3 bases outside the gene matches. Germline V lookup: CDR1 LGHNA, CDR2 YNLKQL (reference sequence). CDR3 DNA (partial): TGTGCCAGCAGCCAATCAGGGGGTGACTCC. This sequence encodes CASSQSGGDS. The complete CDR3 sequence is CASSQSGGDSDYTF.

This clone occurred a few times. Genes here carry mouse names. The missing CDR3 end, 3 residues past where the read stops, is filled in from the germline J gene. V is TRBV19 and J is TRBJ1-6, with TRBD1 as a possible D gene (6 bases). TRBJ1-6 is an ORF; its function is uncertain. Germline values: CDR1 FNHDT, CDR2 SITEND (reference sequence). The CDR3 length is 14 residues. V lost 2 bases and J 5 bases, leaving 8 bases between the germline ends. CDR3: CASSITGNNSPLYF. The sequenced part of the CDR3 DNA is TGTGCCAGCAGTATCACAGGGAATAATTCGCCC.

About this clone itself: The gene names here belong to mouse. The read gets to within 4 residues of the CDR3 end, and the germline J gene fills in the rest. This chain links TRBV5 with TRBJ1-1; the match to TRBD1 covers 8 bases. Per germline, CDR1 LGHNA and CDR2 YNLKQL (reference sequence). V trimming: 1 base; J trimming: 3 bases; junction bases outside the gene matches: 7. The CDR3 loop spans 16 amino acids. The CDR3 protein is CASSQVPDRGDTEVFF. Partial CDR3 DNA: TGTGCCAGCAGCCAAGTGCCAGACAGGGGTGACACA.

About this clone: The genes are named according to mouse. The CDR3 is cut off 3 residues early in the read; its end comes from the germline J gene. The chain links TRBV13-3 to TRBJ1-6; 9 bases fit TRBD1. TRBJ1-6 falls under the ORF class, with uncertain function. With V trimmed by 7 bases and J by 8 bases, 1 base remained unmatched. The CDR3 spans 12 residues. CDR1 NNHDY and CDR2 SYVADS come from the germline V gene. The CDR3 region is CASGDRDSPLYF. CDR3 DNA (partial): TGTGCCAGCGGGGACAGGGATTCGCCC.

The sample holds a few counts of this clone. Mouse names are used for the genes. The CDR3 extends 4 residues past the end of the read, so its final part is completed from the germline J gene. The chain combines TRBV13-1 with TRBJ2-3, with D tentatively TRBD2 (6 bases). This CDR3 is 13 amino acids long. Trimming took off 6 bases at V and 0 bases at J, with 8 bases between the two ends. The germline gives CDR1 NSHNY, CDR2 SYGAGN. Here the CDR3 reads CASTWGSAETLYF. The part of the CDR3 DNA that was read is TGTGCCAGCACCTGGGGTAGTGCAGAA.

This clone was counted only a few times. Gene names and germline refer to mouse. Sequencing ends 4 residues short of the CDR3 end; the germline J gene provides the rest. The genes are TRBV19 and TRBJ2-3; D is perhaps TRBD1 (6 bases). Trimming shortened V by 7 bases and J by 3 bases, and 9 bases separated the two germline ends. Germline V lookup: CDR1 FNHDT, CDR2 SITEND (reference sequence). The CDR3 loop spans 12 amino acids. The DNA read from the CDR3 is TGTGCCAGCGGAGACAGGGCAGAA. Its protein is CASGDRAE. In full, the CDR3 is CASGDRAETLYF.

This clone was seen a handful of times. Germline and genes here are mouse. The read finishes 4 residues shy of the CDR3 end, and the germline J gene is used to complete it. This chain links TRBV17 with TRBJ2-1; TRBD1 might be the D (6 bases). V dropped 1 base and J dropped 3 bases, with 13 bases sitting between them. In germline, CDR1 is MNHDT, CDR2 YYDKIL. The CDR3 length is 16 residues. CDR3 residues: CASSRAPGTIYAEQFF. The sequenced CDR3 bases are TGTGCTAGCAGTAGAGCCCCCGGGACAATCTATGCT.

A few counts support this clone. Gene names follow the mouse nomenclature. The missing CDR3 end, 4 residues past where the read stops, is filled in from the germline J gene. J is TRBJ1-1 and V is TRBV13-1, with 10 bases identical to TRBD1. This CDR3 is built from 16 residues. J lost 4 bases, V lost 0 bases, and 6 bases had no gene match. Germline-derived CDR1 and CDR2 are NSHNY and SYGAGN. Incomplete CDR3 DNA: TGTGCCAGCAGTGATGCAGGGACAGGGGTGGGCACA. It specifies CASSDAGTGVGT. The full CDR3 sequence reads CASSDAGTGVGTEVFF.

This clone was detected a few times. The gene names here belong to mouse. Read sequence stops 4 residues before the CDR3 end, and the germline J gene provides the missing end. V and J are TRBV13-3 and TRBJ1-1, with TRBD1 as a possible D gene (5 bases). Germline assignment: CDR1 NNHDY and CDR2 SYVADS. The CDR3 contains 11 residues. The CDR3 loop reads CASIQGPEVFF. The covered CDR3 bases are TGTGCCAGCATCCAGGGTCCA.

This clone has only a few counts. Gene names are the mouse ones. The CDR3 goes on 4 residues after the read ends, and that part is filled in from the germline J gene. The chain recombines TRBV1 with TRBJ2-5; weak D call: TRBD1 (6 bases). The CDR3 runs 15 residues. CDR1 and CDR2 (germline): NSQYPW, LRSPGD (reference sequence). Trimming pared 3 bases from V and 2 bases from J, leaving 12 bases between. This CDR3 reads CTCSARQDLQDTQYF. CDR3 DNA, as far as it was read: TGCACCTGCAGTGCTAGACAGGACCTCCAAGAC.

In this sample, this clone turned up a few times. The gene names given are mouse names. The read halts 4 residues ahead of the CDR3 end, with the missing end drawn from the germline J gene. This chain connects TRBV19 to TRBJ2-1, with D possibly TRBD1 on 6 matching bases. CDR1 is FNHDT, CDR2 SITEND, per germline (reference sequence). The CDR3 has 14 residues. V lost 5 bases, J lost 1 base, and 10 bases lay in between. CDR3 sequence: CASSPRGNYAEQFF. The DNA read from the CDR3 is TGTGCCAGCAGCCCGAGGGGGAACTATGCT.

This clone was found a few times. All gene names here are mouse names. The read halts 4 residues ahead of the CDR3 end, with the missing end drawn from the germline J gene. V usage is TRBV13-1 and J usage is TRBJ2-1; no clear D gene. CDR1 is NSHNY and CDR2 is SYGAGN in the germline V gene. Trimming removed 9 bases at V and 5 bases at J, with 6 bases between. The CDR3 loop spans 10 amino acids. The CDR3 DNA, read in part, is TGTGCCACCCTAAATGCT. Its translation: CATLNA. The complete CDR3 sequence is CATLNAEQFF.

For this clone: Germline and genes: mouse. The read halts 4 residues ahead of the CDR3 end, with the missing end drawn from the germline J gene. The gene calls are TRBV19 and TRBJ1-2, with 11 bases matching TRBD1. Germline V gene sequence: CDR1 FNHDT, CDR2 SITEND (reference sequence). CDR3 length: 15 amino acids. V was pared by 2 bases and J by 3 bases, with 3 bases of the junction left unmatched. The DNA read from the CDR3 is TGTGCCAGCAGTATGGACAGGGGGCAAGACTCC. This codes for CASSMDRGQDS. The entire CDR3 reads CASSMDRGQDSDYTF. The complete variable domain, with remaining parts taken from reference TRBV19 and TRBJ1-2, reads GGIITQTPKFLIGQEGQKLTLKCQQNFNHDTMYWYRQDSGKGLRLIYYSITENDLQKGDLSEGYDASREKKSSFSLTVTSAQKNEMAVFLCASSMDRGQDSDYTFGSGTRLLVI.

As for this clone: Germline and genes here are mouse. The CDR3 is cut off 4 residues early in the read; its end comes from the germline J gene. In the same sample, other DNA sequences code for this CDR3. This chain connects TRBV5 to TRBJ2-7, with 11 nucleotides matching TRBD2. CDR1 and CDR2 from the germline V gene are LGHNA and YNLKQL (reference sequence). Trimming took 4 bases from V and 3 from J; bases not matched to a gene: 5. This CDR3 is built from 15 residues. The CDR3 is CASSPPGLGDYEQYF. CDR3 DNA (partial): TGTGCCAGCAGCCCTCCGGGACTGGGGGACTAT.

This clone was counted between two and nine times. Here the gene names and germline are mouse. The read ends 4 residues early relative to the CDR3; the germline J gene fills the gap. The rearrangement uses TRBV19 and TRBJ1-1; TRBD1 is a possible D gene (5 bases). Germline-derived CDR1 and CDR2 are FNHDT and SITEND (reference sequence). Trimming left V 5 bases short and J 0 bases short, with 8 bases between. This CDR3 comprises 13 residues. CDR3 region: CASRTVANTEVFF. The sequenced CDR3 bases are TGTGCCAGCAGGACAGTTGCAAACACA.

In regard to this clone: Gene names denote mouse genes. The read ends 4 residues shy of where the CDR3 ends; the end is completed using the germline J gene. Other DNA variants within this sample encode the same CDR3. V is TRBV31 and J is TRBJ2-3; 7 bases agree with TRBD2. The CDR3 extends over 15 amino acids. Germline V lookup: CDR1 GKSSPN, CDR2 SITVG. V trimming: 3 bases; J trimming: 0 bases; junction bases outside the gene matches: 6. CDR3 DNA, as far as it was read: TGTGCCTGGAGCCCCGGGACTGCTAGTGCAGAA. The encoded protein is CAWSPGTASAE. The entire CDR3 is CAWSPGTASAETLYF.